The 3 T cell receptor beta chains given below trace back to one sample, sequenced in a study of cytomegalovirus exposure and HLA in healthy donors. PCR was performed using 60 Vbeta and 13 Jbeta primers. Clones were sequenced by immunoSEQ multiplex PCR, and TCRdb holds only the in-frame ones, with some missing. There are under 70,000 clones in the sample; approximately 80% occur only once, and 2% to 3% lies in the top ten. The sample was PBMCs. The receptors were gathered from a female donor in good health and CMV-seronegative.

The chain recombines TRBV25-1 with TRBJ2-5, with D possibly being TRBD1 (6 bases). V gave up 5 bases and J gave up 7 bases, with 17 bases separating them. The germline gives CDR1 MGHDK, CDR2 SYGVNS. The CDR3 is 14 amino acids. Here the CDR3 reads CASSRGGDPGTQYF. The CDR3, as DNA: TGTGCCAGCAGTCGAGGGGGAGATCCGGGGACCCAGTACTTC. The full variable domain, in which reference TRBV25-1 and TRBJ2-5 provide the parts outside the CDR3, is EADIYQTPRYLVIGTGKKITLECSQTMGHDKMYWYQQDPGMELHLIHYSYGVNSTEKGDLSSESTVSRIRTEHFPLTLESARPSHTSQYLCASSRGGDPGTQYFGPGTRLLVL.

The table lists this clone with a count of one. CDR3: CASSPTTGVEQYF. Here the CDR3 DNA reads TGTGCCAGCAGCCCCACGACAGGGGTCGAGCAGTACTTC. The chain carries TRBV7-2 and TRBJ2-7, with 8 bases identical to TRBD1. This CDR3 is 13 amino acids long. The junction had 6 bases not matched to a gene; V was cut back by 5 bases and J by 6 bases. Germline V CDR1 and CDR2: SGHTA, FQGNSA.

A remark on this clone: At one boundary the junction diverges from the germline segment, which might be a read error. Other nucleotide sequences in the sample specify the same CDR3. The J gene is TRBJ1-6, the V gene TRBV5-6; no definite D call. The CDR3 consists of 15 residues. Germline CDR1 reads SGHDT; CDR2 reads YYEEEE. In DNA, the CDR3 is TGTGCCAGCAGCTTGGACAGTAGAGATAATTCCCCCCTCCACTTT. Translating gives CASSLDSRDNSPLHF. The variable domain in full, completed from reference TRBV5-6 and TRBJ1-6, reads DAGVTQSPTHLIKTRGQQVTLRCSPKSGHDTVSWYQQALGQGPQFIFQYYEEEERQRGNFPDRFSGHQFPNYSSELNVNALLLGDSALYLCASSLDSRDNSPLHFGNGTRLTVT.